This entry lists 21 T cell receptor beta chains sequenced from one sample in a study of regulatory dendritic cells for organ transplantation. Assay: immunoSEQ multiplex PCR; the TCRdb copy retains only in-frame clones and omits some. The sample includes about 5,400 clones, approximately 75% of them seen just once. Sorted subsets were CFSE-labeled and cultured 4 to 6 days with allogeneic dendritic cells. No antigen is known for these receptors. The material sequenced was memory CD8+ T cells from blood cultured with regulatory dendritic cells. Sample subset: CD45RO+ memory T cells. The receptors derive from a human donor in good health.

J is TRBJ1-1 and V is TRBV11-2; D is undetermined. The CDR3 has 13 residues. From germline, CDR1 is SGHAT and CDR2 FQNNGV. Trimming removed 5 bases from V and 3 bases from J, with 10 bases in between. This chain's CDR3 is CASSLYVDTEAFF. The CDR3 nucleotides are TGTGCCAGCAGCCTCTACGTCGACACTGAAGCTTTCTTT.

The chain combines TRBV15 with TRBJ2-2; D not resolved. The V gene lost 1 base and the J gene lost 9 bases, with 15 bases spanning the gap. The germline CDR1 and CDR2 sequences are LNHNV and YYDKDF (reference sequence). The CDR3 has 15 amino acids. CDR3 protein: CATSRAGTILRELFF. The CDR3 nucleotides are TGTGCCACCAGCAGAGCGGGCACTATCCTTCGGGAGCTGTTTTTT. Combining the CDR3 with reference TRBV15 and TRBJ2-2 gives the whole variable domain DAMVIQNPRYQVTQFGKPVTLSCSQTLNHNVMYWYQQKSSQAPKLLFHYYDKDFNNEADTPDNFQSRRPNTSFCFLDIRSPGLGDTAMYLCATSRAGTILRELFFGEGSRLTVL.

This clone was detected only a few times. This chain uses TRBV28 with TRBJ1-1; TRBD1 aligns across 9 bases. Germline CDR1 reads MDHEN; CDR2 reads SYDVKM. The CDR3 has 15 amino acids. J gave up 3 bases and V 3 bases, and 5 bases lay outside the gene matches. CDR3 sequence: CASSFGTGWYTEAFF. CDR3 coding DNA: TGTGCCAGCAGTTTCGGGACAGGGTGGTACACTGAAGCTTTCTTT.

This rearrangement joins TRBV18 to TRBJ2-7; D call uncertain. The CDR3 has 13 amino acids. CDR1 and CDR2 from the germline V gene are KGHSH and LQKENI. Trimming shortened V by 3 bases and J by 3 bases, and 9 bases separated the two germline ends. DNA of the CDR3: TGTGCCAGCTCACCCGCTCGCGGCTACGAGCAGTACTTC. Protein: CASSPARGYEQYF. The full variable domain, in which reference TRBV18 and TRBJ2-7 provide the parts outside the CDR3, is NAGVMQNPRHLVRRRGQEARLRCSPMKGHSHVYWYRQLPEEGLKFMVYLQKENIIDESGMPKERFSAEFPKEGPSILRIQQVVRGDSAAYFCASSPARGYEQYFGPGTRLTVT.

This clone was found once. This rearrangement joins TRBV4-3 to TRBJ1-2; no clear D. Between the trimmed V and J ends, which lost 0 bases and 3 bases, there was a span of 8 bases. The CDR3 has 14 amino acids. Germline CDR1 reads LGHNA; CDR2 reads YSLEER. DNA for the CDR3: TGCGCCAGCAGCCAAGATGTAGAAGACTATGGCTACACCTTC. Its protein product is CASSQDVEDYGYTF.

The chain's CDR3 is CASSYEALPGINEQFF. The CDR3 DNA sequence: TGTGCCAGCAGTTACGAAGCTTTACCAGGGATCAATGAGCAGTTCTTC. The chain is built from TRBV6-5 and TRBJ2-1; TRBD1 is a possible D gene (5 bases). There are 16 residues in the CDR3. The V gene's germline CDR1 is MNHEY and CDR2 SVGAGI. The ends were cut back, 2 bases at V and 6 bases at J, with 17 bases in the middle.

The J gene is TRBJ2-7, the V gene TRBV14; 7 nucleotides agree with TRBD1. Per germline, CDR1 SGHDN and CDR2 FVKESK. The CDR3 has 17 amino acids. The trim removed 1 base at V and 3 bases at J, leaving 12 bases unmatched. The CDR3 sequence is CASSQGPPTGWVYEQYF. The DNA of the CDR3 is TGTGCCAGCAGCCAAGGTCCCCCGACAGGGTGGGTCTACGAGCAGTACTTC.

The chain links TRBV10-3 to TRBJ2-1; D is ambiguous. CDR1 is ENHRY, CDR2 SYGVKD, per germline. This CDR3 region has 14 residues. The ends were cut back, 3 bases at V and 5 bases at J, with 11 bases in the middle. CDR3 in amino acids: CAISEEDPNNEQFF. Written as DNA, the CDR3 is TGTGCCATCAGTGAAGAGGACCCTAACAATGAGCAGTTCTTC.

This chain links TRBV18 with TRBJ2-1, with D perhaps matching TRBD1 or TRBD2 (5 bases each). V gave up 3 bases and J gave up 7 bases, with 7 bases separating them. This CDR3 has 12 residues. CDR1 is KGHSH and CDR2 is LQKENI in the germline V gene. The CDR3 spells CASSPGGNEQFF. The CDR3, as DNA: TGTGCCAGCTCACCTGGGGGAAATGAGCAGTTCTTC. The full variable domain, rest sourced from reference TRBV18 and TRBJ2-1, is NAGVMQNPRHLVRRRGQEARLRCSPMKGHSHVYWYRQLPEEGLKFMVYLQKENIIDESGMPKERFSAEFPKEGPSILRIQQVVRGDSAAYFCASSPGGNEQFFGPGTRLTVL.

The rearrangement uses TRBV7-9 and TRBJ2-7; 9 nucleotides align to TRBD2. After removal of 4 bases from V and 6 bases from J, the junction contained 10 bases not matched to a gene. This CDR3 spans 15 amino acids. CDR1 is SEHNR, CDR2 FQNEAQ, per germline (reference sequence). The CDR3 is CASSSRGGYILEQYF. The CDR3 DNA reads TGTGCCAGCAGCTCGCGGGGGGGTTATATCCTCGAGCAGTACTTC.

The genes are TRBV4-2 and TRBJ2-3; 8 bases match TRBD2. This CDR3 region has 15 residues. Germline V gives CDR1 LGHNA, CDR2 YNFKEQ. With V trimmed by 3 bases and J by 4 bases, 6 bases remained unmatched. The CDR3 nucleotides read TGTGCCAGCAGCCACCAGCGGGAGAGTCCAGATACGCAGTATTTT. Protein: CASSHQRESPDTQYF.

The V gene is TRBV11-3, the J gene TRBJ2-1; the D is unclear. Germline assignment: CDR1 SGHNT and CDR2 YENEEA. Trimming removed 4 bases from V and 0 bases from J, with 10 bases in between. The CDR3 covers 15 residues. For the CDR3, the DNA is TGTGCCAGCAGCTCCGACCTCAGCTCCTACAATGAGCAGTTCTTC. Its translation is CASSSDLSSYNEQFF.

This clone was observed once. V and J are TRBV6-5 and TRBJ1-2; TRBD1 might be the D (5 bases). With 5 bases removed from V and 8 bases from J, the gap between germline ends came to 15 bases. There are 13 residues in the CDR3. Germline V gene sequence: CDR1 MNHEY, CDR2 SVGAGI. CDR3 DNA sequence: TGTGCCAGCAGTGAACTCGAGACAGTAGGCTACACCTTC. It encodes CASSELETVGYTF.

J is TRBJ1-4 and V is TRBV21-1; the table's D call of TRBD1 was not tested on the DNA. TRBV21-1 is shown as a pseudogene. The CDR3 is made up of 14 amino acids. CDR3 in DNA: TGTGCCAGCATAGCAGGGGGCGTGAACGAAAAACTGTTTTTT. Translated: CASIAGGVNEKLFF.

The chain joins TRBV7-9 to TRBJ2-7; a weak D match, TRBD2 (5 bases). V was shortened by 5 bases and J by 2 bases, with 7 bases between the two germline ends. Germline V lookup: CDR1 SEHNR, CDR2 FQNEAQ (reference sequence). This CDR3 has 12 amino acids. In nucleotides, the CDR3 is TGTGCCAGCAGCCGGCGGGCCTACGAGCAGTACTTC. It is translated as CASSRRAYEQYF.

V gene TRBV10-3 combines with J gene TRBJ1-2; D remains unclear. This CDR3 has 12 residues. V was pared by 4 bases and J by 4 bases, with 7 bases between. Germline assignment: CDR1 ENHRY and CDR2 SYGVKD. The CDR3 sequence is CAISVGPYGYTF. CDR3 nucleotide sequence: TGTGCCATCAGTGTGGGTCCCTATGGCTACACCTTC.

In its sample, this clone was seen once. V gene TRBV7-8 combines with J gene TRBJ1-1; no clear D. Trimming took off 3 bases at V and 4 bases at J, with 15 bases between the two ends. Looked up from germline, CDR1 is SGHVS and CDR2 is FQNEAQ. This CDR3 is 15 amino acids long. CDR3 nucleotides: TGTGCCAGCAGCTTCATGGACGCCCCCCCCACTGAAGCTTTCTTT. It specifies CASSFMDAPPTEAFF.

This clone was counted a single time. CDR3 sequence: CASSSRHIPSVGYGYTF. CDR3 nucleotides: TGTGCCAGCAGCTCAAGACATATTCCCTCTGTTGGCTATGGCTACACCTTC. The V gene is TRBV7-9, the J gene TRBJ1-2; no clear D. The germline V and J ends were trimmed by 4 bases and 4 bases, with 22 bases remaining between them. The CDR3 has 17 residues. Per the germline V gene, CDR1 is SEHNR and CDR2 is FQNEAQ (reference sequence).

The gene calls are TRBV4-2 and TRBJ2-1, with 12 positions matching TRBD2. CDR1 and CDR2 from the germline V gene are LGHNA and YNFKEQ. J lost 9 bases, V lost 4 bases, and 10 bases had no gene match. The CDR3 totals 16 residues. This CDR3 is CASSPKGLAGLPEQFF. The CDR3 nucleotides are TGTGCCAGCAGCCCGAAGGGACTAGCGGGCCTCCCTGAGCAGTTCTTC.

The V and J genes are TRBV7-2 and TRBJ2-1; no definite D call. Germline lookup yields CDR1 SGHTA and CDR2 FQGNSA. Trimming removed 1 base at V and 8 bases at J, with 12 bases between. CDR3 length: 14 amino acids. Here the CDR3 reads CASSLDGPLDEQFF. The CDR3 DNA follows: TGTGCCAGCAGCTTAGATGGACCCTTAGATGAGCAGTTCTTC.

The CDR3 DNA sequence: TGTGCCAGCAGCTTTCCGACTAGCGCACTCCAAGAGACCCAGTACTTC. This sequence encodes CASSFPTSALQETQYF. The V call is TRBV11-2, the J call TRBJ2-5; 8 bases line up with TRBD2. Germline V lookup: CDR1 SGHAT, CDR2 FQNNGV. The CDR3 totals 16 residues. V trimming: 3 bases; J trimming: 1 base; junction bases outside the gene matches: 7.